One T cell receptor (beta chain) is described in this entry. Germline assignment: CDR1 KGHDR and CDR2 SFDVKD. The CDR3 extends over 14 amino acids. The V and J ends lost 7 bases and 8 bases respectively, with 17 bases between them. The data stem from a study of blood T cell repertoires in COVID-19. Some clones are missing from TCRdb's copy, which holds only in-frame ones; the method was immunoSEQ multiplex PCR. The table shows 380,000 or so clones, with roughly 88% occurring only once. The sequence came from a woman between 40 and 55 years old with acute COVID-19. The specimen sequenced was PBMCs or T cells enriched from blood (not recorded which). The chain has TRBV24-1 and TRBJ2-1, with a weak D call TRBD2 (6 bases). CDR3 protein: CATREAGTEDEQFF. DNA of the CDR3: TGTGCCACCAGAGAGGCAGGGACTGAGGATGAGCAGTTCTTC.